Presented here are 24 T cell receptor beta chains from one specimen sequenced in a study of cytomegalovirus exposure and HLA in healthy donors. Both 60 Vbeta primers and 13 Jbeta primers went into the PCR. TCRdb's table, derived via immunoSEQ multiplex PCR, lists solely in-frame clones and lacks some. The sample contains about 120,000 clones, roughly 80% of which appear only once. Input material: PBMCs. These receptors were taken from a man younger than 35 in good health and CMV-seropositive.

The chain has TRBV9 and TRBJ1-2, with no clear D. Trimming shortened V by 0 bases and J by 4 bases, and 13 bases separated the two germline ends. Germline CDR1 reads SGDLS; CDR2 reads YYNGEE. CDR3 length equals 15 residues. CDR3 protein: CASSVVEGSGYGYTF. The CDR3 DNA is TGTGCCAGCAGCGTAGTCGAGGGTTCTGGCTATGGCTACACCTTC.

The chain recombines TRBV12-1 with TRBJ2-2; TRBD1 is taken as the D call from the table, unchecked against the DNA. TRBV12-1 is a pseudogene segment. This CDR3 comprises 14 residues. The CDR3 DNA is TGTGCCAGCAGCGGACGGACAGGGACCGGGGAGCTGTTTTTT. Translating it yields CASSGRTGTGELFF.

This chain uses TRBV6-6 with TRBJ2-1, with D unclear. Germline V gene sequence: CDR1 MNHNY, CDR2 SVGAGI (reference sequence). The CDR3 loop spans 16 amino acids. Deletions cut 2 bases from V and 3 bases from J, with 14 bases between. CDR3 sequence (DNA): TGTGCCAGCAGTTACAGCGCCCGTGGCAGCTACAATGAGCAGTTCTTC. Its protein product is CASSYSARGSYNEQFF.

This rearrangement joins TRBV14 to TRBJ2-1, with a tentative D call TRBD2 (6 bases). Germline CDR1 and CDR2: SGHDN and FVKESK. The CDR3 has 14 residues. Trimming cost V 0 bases and J 8 bases, with 11 bases left between them. The CDR3 DNA follows: TGTGCCAGCAGCCAAGAGGGGGGAGGTGATGAGCAGTTCTTC. The encoded protein is CASSQEGGGDEQFF.

The gene calls are TRBV13 and TRBJ1-4; TRBD1 matches 7 bases. The V gene's germline CDR1 is PRHDT and CDR2 FYEKMQ (reference sequence). There are 13 residues in the CDR3. DNA of the CDR3: TGTGCGACCCTAGGGGGCGTACATGAAAAACTGTTTTTT. Its protein product is CATLGGVHEKLFF. Drawing the rest from reference TRBV13 and TRBJ1-4, the complete variable domain is AAGVIQSPRHLIKEKRETATLKCYPIPRHDTVYWYQQGPGQDPQFLISFYEKMQSDKGSIPDRFSAQQFSDYHSELNMSSLELGDSALYFCATLGGVHEKLFFGSGTQLSVL.

V usage is TRBV6-1 and J usage is TRBJ1-5, with TRBD1 matching 7 bases. V shed 4 bases, J shed 7 bases, and the junction held 7 bases outside the gene matches. This CDR3 contains 14 residues. CDR1 and CDR2 from the germline V gene are MNHNS and SASEGT. The DNA of the CDR3 is TGTGCCAGCAGTGGATCTGACAGGGCCCAGCCCCAGCATTTT. Translating it yields CASSGSDRAQPQHF.

The V gene is TRBV7-9, the J gene TRBJ1-2; 10 bases line up with TRBD1. The junction had 9 bases not matched to a gene; V was cut back by 5 bases and J by 0 bases. The CDR3 extends over 17 amino acids. The germline V gene has CDR1 SEHNR and CDR2 FQNEAQ (reference sequence). The CDR3 DNA sequence: TGTGCCAGCAGCCAATGGACAGGGGGTACTTCTAACTATGGCTACACCTTC. This translates into CASSQWTGGTSNYGYTF.

This chain connects TRBV18 to TRBJ1-4; D is perhaps TRBD1 (5 bases). Germline V lookup: CDR1 KGHSH, CDR2 LQKENI. Trimming cost V 3 bases and J 0 bases, with 5 bases left between them. The CDR3 has 14 amino acids. CDR3 DNA sequence: TGTGCCAGCTCACCGACAGCAACTAATGAAAAACTGTTTTTT. Translation: CASSPTATNEKLFF.

J is TRBJ1-6 and V is TRBV27; D gene ambiguous. The CDR3 covers 16 residues. V was trimmed by 3 bases and J by 7 bases, leaving 16 bases between them. CDR1 and CDR2 (germline): MNHEY, SMNVEV (reference sequence). CDR3 nucleotides: TGTGCCAGCAGTTTCTCCACGGGAGCTTGGAATTCACCCCTCCACTTT. Translated, it gives CASSFSTGAWNSPLHF.

This chain links TRBV6-6 with TRBJ2-7; 7 bases fit TRBD1. Germline CDR1 reads MNHNY; CDR2 reads SVGAGI (reference sequence). The CDR3 runs to 15 residues. Trimming removed 7 bases from V and 2 bases from J; junction bases left unmatched: 11. CDR3 DNA: TGTGCCAGCACCGAAATAGGACAGGCCCCCTACGAGCAGTACTTC. Translating it yields CASTEIGQAPYEQYF.

The V and J genes are TRBV19 and TRBJ2-7, with 10 bases aligning to TRBD1. Germline trimming cut 4 bases from V and 4 bases from J; bases unmatched to any gene: 4. This CDR3 is 14 amino acids long. CDR1 is LNHDA, CDR2 SQIVND, per germline (reference sequence). DNA of the CDR3: TGTGCCAGTAGTACCGGGACAGGGGCTTACGAGCAGTACTTC. Encoded protein: CASSTGTGAYEQYF.

For the CDR3, the DNA is TGTGCCAGTACGTTAGGGGGTACAGATACGCAGTATTTT. Residues: CASTLGGTDTQYF. This chain connects TRBV27 to TRBJ2-3, with D possibly matching TRBD1 (6 bases). V gave up 9 bases and J gave up 3 bases, with 13 bases separating them. Germline CDR1 is MNHEY and CDR2 is SMNVEV (reference sequence). CDR3 length: 13 amino acids.

The genes are TRBV19 and TRBJ2-3, with a weak D call TRBD2 (6 bases). CDR3 size: 14 residues. Germline V CDR1 and CDR2: LNHDA, SQIVND (reference sequence). With 5 bases removed from V and 4 bases from J, the gap between germline ends came to 13 bases. This CDR3 reads CASSLKRLADTQYF. CDR3 in DNA: TGTGCCAGTAGTCTAAAAAGACTAGCAGATACGCAGTATTTT.

This clone was seen a handful of times. The chain joins TRBV13 to TRBJ1-1, with D tentatively TRBD1 (5 bases). The germline V gene encodes CDR1 PRHDT and CDR2 FYEKMQ (reference sequence). CDR3 length: 12 residues. V was trimmed by 11 bases and J by 1 base, leaving 11 bases between them. The CDR3 DNA reads TGTGCCGCTGGGGGGGGGAACACTGAAGCTTTCTTT. This encodes CAAGGGNTEAFF.

The chain couples TRBV27 to TRBJ2-7; 7 nucleotides line up with TRBD1. This CDR3 region has 15 residues. Germline lookup yields CDR1 MNHEY and CDR2 SMNVEV (reference sequence). The ends lost 4 bases at V and 1 base at J; junction bases unmatched: 7. Here the CDR3 DNA reads TGTGCCAGCAGTTCAATCACAGGGGAGTCCTACGAGCAGTACTTC. Protein: CASSSITGESYEQYF.

This chain links TRBV15 with TRBJ2-5; D is unclear. Deletions cut 1 base from V and 2 bases from J, with 5 bases between. This CDR3 region has 13 residues. The germline gives CDR1 LNHNV, CDR2 YYDKDF (reference sequence). The CDR3 nucleotides are TGTGCCACCAGCAGAGTTCCGCAAGAGACCCAGTACTTC. Translation gives CATSRVPQETQYF. Variable domain in full (rest from reference TRBV15 and TRBJ2-5): DAMVIQNPRYQVTQFGKPVTLSCSQTLNHNVMYWYQQKSSQAPKLLFHYYDKDFNNEADTPDNFQSRRPNTSFCFLDIRSPGLGDTAMYLCATSRVPQETQYFGPGTRLLVL.

The V call is TRBV6-6, the J call TRBJ1-5; TRBD1 aligns across 7 bases. The V and J ends lost 7 bases and 2 bases, in that order; junction bases with no gene match: 8. The CDR3 runs to 15 residues. The V gene's germline CDR1 is MNHNY and CDR2 SVGAGI (reference sequence). The CDR3: CASNQQGSGNQPQHF. DNA of the CDR3: TGTGCCAGCAACCAACAGGGGTCCGGCAATCAGCCCCAGCATTTT.

V usage is TRBV6-6 and J usage is TRBJ1-1; possibly TRBD1 for D (6 bases). The germline V gene has CDR1 MNHNY and CDR2 SVGAGI (reference sequence). This CDR3 has 14 residues. Trimming removed 5 bases from V and 1 base from J, with 11 bases in between. The CDR3 reads CASSGRGGNTEAFF. The CDR3 DNA sequence: TGTGCCAGCAGTGGCAGGGGCGGGAACACTGAAGCTTTCTTT.

The V and J genes are TRBV12-5 and TRBJ2-5; D gene unclear. Germline V CDR1 and CDR2: LGHNT, FRNRAP. Trimming stripped 3 bases from V and 4 bases from J, with 3 bases between. CDR3 length: 11 amino acids. The CDR3 loop reads CASGFGETQYF. For the CDR3, the DNA is TGTGCTAGTGGTTTCGGAGAGACCCAGTACTTC.

The table lists this clone with a count of one. The chain links TRBV11-1 to TRBJ2-1; possible D gene TRBD1, 6 bases. The CDR3 is 15 residues long. Trimming left V 3 bases short and J 0 bases short, with 9 bases between. CDR1 is SGHAT, CDR2 FQDESV, per germline (reference sequence). The CDR3 nucleotides are TGTGCCAGCAGCTTGACCAGGGGCTCCTACAATGAGCAGTTCTTC. Protein product: CASSLTRGSYNEQFF. The complete variable domain, with remaining parts taken from reference TRBV11-1 and TRBJ2-1, reads EAEVAQSPRYKITEKSQAVAFWCDPISGHATLYWYRQILGQGPELLVQFQDESVVDDSQLPKDRFSAERLKGVDSTLKIQPAELGDSAMYLCASSLTRGSYNEQFFGPGTRLTVL.

The chain couples TRBV6-1 to TRBJ2-1, with 7 bases that match TRBD2. Per the germline V gene, CDR1 is MNHNS and CDR2 is SASEGT. The CDR3 spans 18 residues. With 1 base clipped from V and 0 bases from J, the junction kept 9 bases outside the gene matches. This CDR3 is CASSEGYPAGSSYNEQFF. The CDR3 DNA reads TGTGCCAGCAGTGAAGGGTACCCAGCGGGGAGCTCCTACAATGAGCAGTTCTTC.

This clone has a single count. The CDR3 DNA reads TGTGCCAGCAGCCACCCCCAGCGGGGGGGCTCCACAGATACGCAGTATTTT. Translation: CASSHPQRGGSTDTQYF. The chain employs TRBV9 and TRBJ2-3; 10 bases fit TRBD2. CDR1 is SGDLS and CDR2 is YYNGEE in the germline V gene. V was pared by 4 bases and J by 2 bases, with 10 bases of the junction left unmatched. The CDR3 length is 17 residues.

The chain joins TRBV7-3 to TRBJ2-7; D not resolved. V shed 3 bases and J shed 5 bases, with 8 bases lying between them. The CDR3 contains 12 residues. CDR1 and CDR2 (germline): SGHTA, FQGTGA. The CDR3 DNA sequence: TGTGCCAGCAGCTTTGGCAGGAACGAGCAGTACTTC. Protein: CASSFGRNEQYF.

V is TRBV5-6 and J is TRBJ2-7, with TRBD2 matching over 7 bases. This CDR3 spans 17 amino acids. Germline loops: CDR1 SGHDT, CDR2 YYEEEE. The V gene end was trimmed by 4 bases and the J gene end by 0 bases; junction bases not matched to a gene: 13. The CDR3 sequence: CASSQPSSGFPSYEQYF. The CDR3 DNA is TGTGCCAGCAGCCAACCTTCTAGCGGCTTCCCCTCCTACGAGCAGTACTTC.